This T cell receptor (beta chain) was sequenced during a study of blood T cells in healthy people across ages. CDR1 MNHNS and CDR2 SASEGT come from the germline V gene. With V trimmed by 6 bases and J by 4 bases, 11 bases remained unmatched. The CDR3 runs to 15 residues. Per sample, extraction of total RNA gave at least 5.5 micrograms in every case. A J-beta primer mix and a sample-barcoded 5' primer were used in a second PCR of roughly 6 to 12 cycles. Sequencing of every sample gave 3 million or more CDR3-containing paired-end reads. TCRdb ran MiXCR on the 5' RACE reads and lists one entry per CDR3 protein. The table includes about 640,000 distinct CDR3 sequences, roughly 50% detected once. Whole-study findings and limits: TCR beta diversity tracked closely with naive T cell percentage.

About this clonotype: Its antigen is unknown.

The receptor comes from a man aged 55 to 70 in good health. Sequences were obtained from blood. This chain joins TRBV6-1 and TRBJ1-2, with 7 nucleotides matching TRBD1. Here the CDR3 DNA reads TGTGCCAGCAGACCAACCACAGGGGACTTCTATGGCTACACCTTC. The encoded protein is CASRPTTGDFYGYTF.